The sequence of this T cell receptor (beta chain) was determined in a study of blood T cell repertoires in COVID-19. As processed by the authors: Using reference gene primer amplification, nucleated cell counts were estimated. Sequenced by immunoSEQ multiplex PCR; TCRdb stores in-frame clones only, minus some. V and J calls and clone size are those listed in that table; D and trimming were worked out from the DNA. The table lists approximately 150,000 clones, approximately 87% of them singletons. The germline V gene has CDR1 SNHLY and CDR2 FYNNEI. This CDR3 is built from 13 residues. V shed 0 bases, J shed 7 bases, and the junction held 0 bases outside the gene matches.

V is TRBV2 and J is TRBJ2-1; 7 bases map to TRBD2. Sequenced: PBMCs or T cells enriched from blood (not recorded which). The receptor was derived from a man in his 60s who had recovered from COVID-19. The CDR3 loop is CASSEARGNEQFF. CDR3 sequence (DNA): TGTGCCAGCAGTGAAGCGCGGGGGAATGAGCAGTTCTTC.